This entry lists 5 T cell receptor gamma chains sequenced from one sample in a study of gamma-delta chains in newborns, infants, children. TCRdb reprocessed the reads using CATT. The table lists some 550 gamma-chain clones, around 68% of them singletons. The specimen sequenced was blood. These receptors all come from a child who was a newborn, infant or young child, either healthy, febrile or measles-vaccinated (not recorded which).

Details on this clone: The same CDR3 can be traced to other DNA sequences in this sample. V is TRGV9 and J is TRGJP. Since TCRdb gives no J gene, matching the DNA to germline was used here to assign it. V lost 1 base, J lost 7 bases, and 4 bases stayed unmatched. There are 16 residues in the CDR3. Germline CDR1 and CDR2: GITISATS and ISYDGTV (reference sequence). The CDR3 sequence: CALWEVHELGKKIKVF. Here the CDR3 DNA reads TGTGCCTTGTGGGAGGTTCACGAGTTGGGCAAAAAAATCAAGGTATTT.

V and J are TRGV9 and TRGJP. TCRdb records no J gene; here it was assigned by comparing the DNA to germline. Germline lookup yields CDR1 GITISATS and CDR2 ISYDGTV (reference sequence). Trimming at V came to 3 bases and at J to 9 bases, leaving 5 bases not matched to a gene. The CDR3 extends over 15 amino acids. The CDR3 DNA sequence: TGTGCCTTGTGGGAGTCCATGTTGGGCAAAAAAATCAAGGTATTT. Amino acid sequence: CALWESMLGKKIKVF.

The rearrangement joins TRGV4 to TRGJ1 or TRGJ2. No J segment appears in TCRdb, so it was assigned here by matching the sequence to germline. CDR1 and CDR2 from the germline V gene are EGSTGY and YDSYTSSV. The CDR3 has 11 amino acids. J gave up 12 bases and V 0 bases, and 5 bases lay outside the gene matches. CDR3 bases: TGTGCCACCTGGGATGGGCAGTGGAAACTCTTT. Translation gives CATWDGQWKLF.

There are a few counts of this clone. This may stem from a read error, because a much larger clone lies one nucleotide away. The V and J genes are TRGV9 and TRGJP. Trimming at V came to 3 bases and at J to 6 bases, leaving 2 bases not matched to a gene. Germline CDR1 reads GITISATS; CDR2 reads ISYDGTV (reference sequence). The length of the CDR3 is 15 residues. The CDR3 here is CALWERELGKKIKVF. CDR3 sequence (DNA): TGTGCCTTGTGGGAGCGAGAGTTGGGCAAAAAAATCAAGGTATTT.

The CDR3, as DNA: TGTGCCTTGTGGGAGGTGCCGAATTATTATAAGAAACTCTTT. It translates to CALWEVPNYYKKLF. Without a V gene call, the J gene is given as TRGJ1 or TRGJ2. This CDR3 has 14 residues.